This paragraph reports one T cell receptor beta chain. These data belong to a study of blood T cell repertoires in COVID-19. At the level of the study: Some COVID-19 samples were acute and others convalescent; all came from the United States, Italy and Spain. Sources were T cells, B-cell-depleted T cells, or PBMCs; the material itself was cDNA or gDNA.

Authors' analysis steps: Amplified reference gene primers provided the basis for estimating nucleated cell counts. Here immunoSEQ multiplex PCR was the method, and the copy in TCRdb shows in-frame clones only, minus some. The V and J calls and clone size come from that table; D and trimming were worked out from the DNA. This sample yields about 100,000 clones, of which just over 85% are seen a single time; 5% belongs to the top ten. This TCR came from a human donor in a cohort sampled during active COVID-19. Sequencing input: peripheral blood.

The CDR3 nucleotides are TGTGCCAGCAGGGGGGGAACCCAGCCGGTCCTGGAGCAGTACTTC. Translating gives CASRGGTQPVLEQYF. This sequence joins TRBV2 and TRBJ2-7; maybe TRBD2 (6 bases). CDR3 length: 15 residues. V was shortened by 6 bases and J by 7 bases, with 22 bases between the two germline ends. Germline loops: CDR1 SNHLY, CDR2 FYNNEI.